This T cell receptor beta chain was sequenced during a study of cytomegalovirus exposure and HLA in healthy donors. The study, taken as a whole, reports: Many donors carried some public TCRs, although rarity characterized most TCR sequences. TCR beta sequences numbering under 20,000 were associated with HLA alleles at 0.05 false discovery rate in a later analysis. Among donors in an Asian-associated ancestry cluster, a later analysis reportedly found fewer N-insertions than the approximately 670-donor mean.

PCR primers comprised 60 Vbeta and 13 Jbeta primers. TCRdb's table, derived via immunoSEQ multiplex PCR, lists solely in-frame clones and lacks some. The profile shows approximately 180,000 clones, approximately 82% of them singletons. As to this clone: Its specificity is unknown.

Sequences were obtained from PBMCs. The TCR was taken from a woman aged 25 to 39 in good health and CMV-seronegative.

This CDR3 is CASSLWQGTGELFF. DNA for the CDR3: TGCGCCAGCAGCCTCTGGCAGGGGACCGGGGAGCTGTTTTTT. The chain carries TRBV5-1 and TRBJ2-2; D might be TRBD1 (6 bases). The CDR3 runs to 14 residues. The V end was cut by 4 bases, the J end by 5 bases, with 12 bases between. Per the germline V gene, CDR1 is SGHRS and CDR2 is YFSETQ.